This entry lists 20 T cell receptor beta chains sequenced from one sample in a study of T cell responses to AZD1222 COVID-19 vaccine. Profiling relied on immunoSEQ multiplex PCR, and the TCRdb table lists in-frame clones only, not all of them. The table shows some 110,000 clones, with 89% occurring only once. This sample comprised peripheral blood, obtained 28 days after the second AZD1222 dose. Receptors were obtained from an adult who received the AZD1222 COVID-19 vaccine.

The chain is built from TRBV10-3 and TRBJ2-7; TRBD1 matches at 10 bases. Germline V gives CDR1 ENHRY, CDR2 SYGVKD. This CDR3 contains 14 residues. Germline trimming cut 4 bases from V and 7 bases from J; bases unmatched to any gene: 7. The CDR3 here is CAISVDRGVLEQYF. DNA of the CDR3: TGTGCCATCAGTGTGGACAGGGGGGTTCTGGAGCAGTACTTC.

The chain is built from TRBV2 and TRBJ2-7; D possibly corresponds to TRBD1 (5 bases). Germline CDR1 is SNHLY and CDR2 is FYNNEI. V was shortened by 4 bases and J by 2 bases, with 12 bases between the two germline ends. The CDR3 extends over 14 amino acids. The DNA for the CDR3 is TGTGCCAGCAGTGGCTTCACAGGCGCCTACGAGCAGTACTTC. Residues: CASSGFTGAYEQYF.

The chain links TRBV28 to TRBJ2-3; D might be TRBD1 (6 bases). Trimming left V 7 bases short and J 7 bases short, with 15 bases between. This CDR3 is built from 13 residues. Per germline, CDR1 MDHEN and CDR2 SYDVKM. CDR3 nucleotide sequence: TGTGCCAGCACCAGACAGGACACTCATACGCAGTATTTT. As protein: CASTRQDTHTQYF.

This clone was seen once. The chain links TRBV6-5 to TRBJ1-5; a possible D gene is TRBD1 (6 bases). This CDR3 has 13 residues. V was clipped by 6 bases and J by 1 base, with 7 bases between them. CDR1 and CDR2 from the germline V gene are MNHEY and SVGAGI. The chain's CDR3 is CASRDRSNQPQHF. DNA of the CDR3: TGTGCCAGCAGGGACAGAAGCAATCAGCCCCAGCATTTT.

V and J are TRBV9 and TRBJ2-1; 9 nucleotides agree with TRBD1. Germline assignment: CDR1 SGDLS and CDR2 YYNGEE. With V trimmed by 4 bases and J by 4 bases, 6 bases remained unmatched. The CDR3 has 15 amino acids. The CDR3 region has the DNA TGTGCCAGCAGCACCTCCGGGACAGGGTACAATGAGCAGTTCTTC. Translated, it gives CASSTSGTGYNEQFF.

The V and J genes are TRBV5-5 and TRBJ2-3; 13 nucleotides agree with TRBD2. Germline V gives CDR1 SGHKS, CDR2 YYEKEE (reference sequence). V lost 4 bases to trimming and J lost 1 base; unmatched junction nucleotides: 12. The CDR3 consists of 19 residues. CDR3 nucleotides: TGTGCCAGCAGCCCCAGTAGGACTAGCGGGAGTAGGGGCACAGATACGCAGTATTTT. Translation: CASSPSRTSGSRGTDTQYF.

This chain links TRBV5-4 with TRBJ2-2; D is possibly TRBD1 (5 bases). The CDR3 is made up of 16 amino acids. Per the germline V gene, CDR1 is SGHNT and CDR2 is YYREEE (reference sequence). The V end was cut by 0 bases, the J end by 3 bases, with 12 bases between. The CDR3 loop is CASSLGSPTDTGELFF. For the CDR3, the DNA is TGTGCCAGCAGCTTGGGGTCACCGACAGACACCGGGGAGCTGTTTTTT.

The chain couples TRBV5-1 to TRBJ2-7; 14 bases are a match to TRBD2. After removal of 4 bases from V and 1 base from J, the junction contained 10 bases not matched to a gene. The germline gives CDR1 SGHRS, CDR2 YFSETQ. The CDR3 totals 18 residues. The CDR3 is CASSPMGLAGDRSYEQYF. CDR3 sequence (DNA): TGCGCCAGCAGCCCAATGGGACTAGCGGGGGATCGGTCCTACGAGCAGTACTTC.

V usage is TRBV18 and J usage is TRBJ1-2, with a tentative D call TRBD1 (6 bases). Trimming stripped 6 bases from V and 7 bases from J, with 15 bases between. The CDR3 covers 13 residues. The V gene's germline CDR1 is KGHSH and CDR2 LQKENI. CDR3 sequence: CASSPPQGGGYTF. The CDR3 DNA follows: TGTGCCAGCTCCCCTCCACAGGGCGGTGGCTACACCTTC. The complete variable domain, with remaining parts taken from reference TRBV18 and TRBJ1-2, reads NAGVMQNPRHLVRRRGQEARLRCSPMKGHSHVYWYRQLPEEGLKFMVYLQKENIIDESGMPKERFSAEFPKEGPSILRIQQVVRGDSAAYFCASSPPQGGGYTFGSGTRLTVV.

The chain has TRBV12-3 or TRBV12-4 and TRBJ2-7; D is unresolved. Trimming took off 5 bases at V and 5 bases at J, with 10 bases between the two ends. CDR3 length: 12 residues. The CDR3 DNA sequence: TGTGCCAGCAGTCCCCTTCCTGACGAGCAGTACTTC. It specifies CASSPLPDEQYF.

CDR3 sequence (DNA): TGTGCCAGTACCACAACCCCCAGTTCTGGGCAGCCCCAGCATTTT. Protein: CASTTTPSSGQPQHF. The chain uses TRBV19 and TRBJ1-5; D is uncertain. Between the trimmed V and J ends, which lost 7 bases and 7 bases, there was a span of 20 bases. CDR1 and CDR2 from the germline V gene are LNHDA and SQIVND (reference sequence). The CDR3 is 15 amino acids. Looking up the rest from reference TRBV19 and TRBJ1-5 gives the full variable domain: DGGITQSPKYLFRKEGQNVTLSCEQNLNHDAMYWYRQDPGQGLRLIYYSQIVNDFQKGDIAEGYSVSREKKESFPLTVTSAQKNPTAFYLCASTTTPSSGQPQHFGDGTRLSIL.

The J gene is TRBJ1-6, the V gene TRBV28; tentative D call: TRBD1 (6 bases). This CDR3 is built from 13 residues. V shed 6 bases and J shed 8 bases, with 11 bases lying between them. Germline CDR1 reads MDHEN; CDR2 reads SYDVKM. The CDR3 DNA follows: TGTGCCAGCAGCCCGGACAGTTATTCACCCCTCCACTTT. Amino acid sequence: CASSPDSYSPLHF.

The CDR3 bases are TGTGCCAGCAGCTCCCGCGCTGCCGGACAGGGAGTACGCGGGGAGCTGTTTTTT. It yields the protein CASSSRAAGQGVRGELFF. The chain is built from TRBV7-9 and TRBJ2-2; 8 positions match TRBD1. Per germline, CDR1 SEHNR and CDR2 FQNEAQ (reference sequence). Germline trimming cut 4 bases from V and 7 bases from J; bases unmatched to any gene: 17. This CDR3 has 18 residues.

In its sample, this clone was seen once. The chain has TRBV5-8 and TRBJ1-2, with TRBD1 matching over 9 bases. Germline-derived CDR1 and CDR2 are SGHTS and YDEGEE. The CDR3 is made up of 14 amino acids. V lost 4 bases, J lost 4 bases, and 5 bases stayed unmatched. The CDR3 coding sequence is TGTGCCAGCAGCACGGGACAGGGTTCCTATGGCTACACCTTC. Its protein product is CASSTGQGSYGYTF.

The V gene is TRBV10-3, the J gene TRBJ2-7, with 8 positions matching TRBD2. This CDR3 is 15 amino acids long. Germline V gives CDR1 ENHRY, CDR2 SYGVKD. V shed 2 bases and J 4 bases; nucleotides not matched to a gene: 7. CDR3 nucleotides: TGTGCCATCAGTGAGGCCCTAGCGGGCAAGTACGAGCAGTACTTC. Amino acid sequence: CAISEALAGKYEQYF.

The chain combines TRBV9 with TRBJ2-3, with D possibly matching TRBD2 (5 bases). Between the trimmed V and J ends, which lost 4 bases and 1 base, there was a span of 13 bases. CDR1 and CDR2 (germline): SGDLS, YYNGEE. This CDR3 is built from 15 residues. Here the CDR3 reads CASSLTSLGTDTQYF. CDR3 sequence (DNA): TGTGCCAGCAGCCTCACCTCACTAGGCACAGATACGCAGTATTTT. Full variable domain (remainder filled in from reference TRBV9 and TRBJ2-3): DSGVTQTPKHLITATGQRVTLRCSPRSGDLSVYWYQQSLDQGLQFLIQYYNGEERAKGNILERFSAQQFPDLHSELNLSSLELGDSALYFCASSLTSLGTDTQYFGPGTRLTVL.

The CDR3 DNA sequence: TGCGCCAGCAGAACCGGACAGGGGGCTTCCTATAATTCACCCCTCCACTTT. Translated: CASRTGQGASYNSPLHF. V is TRBV5-1 and J is TRBJ1-6, with TRBD1 matching over 11 bases. Germline CDR1 and CDR2: SGHRS and YFSETQ. J lost 1 base, V lost 5 bases, and 5 bases had no gene match. This CDR3 contains 17 residues. The variable domain in full, completed from reference TRBV5-1 and TRBJ1-6, reads KAGVTQTPRYLIKTRGQQVTLSCSPISGHRSVSWYQQTPGQGLQFLFEYFSETQRNKGNFPGRFSGRQFSNSRSEMNVSTLELGDSALYLCASRTGQGASYNSPLHFGNGTRLTVT.

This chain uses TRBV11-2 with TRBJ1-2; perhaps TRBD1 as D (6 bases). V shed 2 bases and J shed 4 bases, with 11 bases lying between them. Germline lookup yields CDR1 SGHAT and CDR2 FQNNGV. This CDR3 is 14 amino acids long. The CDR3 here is CASSLWTEPYGYTF. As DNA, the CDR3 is TGTGCCAGCAGCTTATGGACAGAGCCCTATGGCTACACCTTC.

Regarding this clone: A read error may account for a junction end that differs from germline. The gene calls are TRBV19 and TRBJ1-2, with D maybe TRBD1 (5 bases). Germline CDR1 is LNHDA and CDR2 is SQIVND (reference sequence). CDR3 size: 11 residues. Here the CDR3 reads CASSLGGTKHF. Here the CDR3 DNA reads TGTGCCAGTAGTCTTGGAGGGACTAAACACTTC. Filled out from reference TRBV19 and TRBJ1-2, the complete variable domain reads DGGITQSPKYLFRKEGQNVTLSCEQNLNHDAMYWYRQDPGQGLRLIYYSQIVNDFQKGDIAEGYSVSREKKESFPLTVTSAQKNPTAFYLCASSLGGTKHFGSGTRLTVV.

Here the CDR3 DNA reads TGTGCCAGCAGCTCGGGACTAGCGGGTGAGACCCAGTACTTC. It translates to CASSSGLAGETQYF. The rearrangement links TRBV7-2 to TRBJ2-5; 12 bases are shared with TRBD2. V lost 4 bases and J lost 5; bases outside the gene matches: 2. This CDR3 has 14 residues. Germline V gives CDR1 SGHTA, CDR2 FQGNSA.